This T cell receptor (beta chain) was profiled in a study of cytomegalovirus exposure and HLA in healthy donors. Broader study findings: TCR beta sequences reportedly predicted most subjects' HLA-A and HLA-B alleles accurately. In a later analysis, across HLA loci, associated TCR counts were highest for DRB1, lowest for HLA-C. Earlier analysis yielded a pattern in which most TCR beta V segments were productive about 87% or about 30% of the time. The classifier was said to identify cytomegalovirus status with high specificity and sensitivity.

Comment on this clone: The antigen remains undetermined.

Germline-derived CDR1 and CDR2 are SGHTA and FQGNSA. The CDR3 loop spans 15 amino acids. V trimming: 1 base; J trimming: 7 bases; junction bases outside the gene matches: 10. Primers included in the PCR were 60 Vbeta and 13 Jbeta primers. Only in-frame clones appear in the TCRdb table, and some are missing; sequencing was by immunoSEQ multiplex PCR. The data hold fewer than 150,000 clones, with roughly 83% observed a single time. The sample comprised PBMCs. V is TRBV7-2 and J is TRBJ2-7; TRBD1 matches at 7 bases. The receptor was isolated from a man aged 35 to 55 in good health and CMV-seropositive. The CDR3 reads CASSLETGWIREQYF. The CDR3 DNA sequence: TGTGCCAGCAGCTTAGAGACAGGGTGGATACGAGAGCAGTACTTC. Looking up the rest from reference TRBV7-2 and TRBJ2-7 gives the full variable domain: GAGVSQSPSNKVTEKGKDVELRCDPISGHTALYWYRQSLGQGLEFLIYFQGNSAPDKSGLPSDRFSAERTGGSVSTLTIQRTQQEDSAVYLCASSLETGWIREQYFGPGTRLTVT.